Detailed here is one TCR beta chain. The antigen remains unidentified. The sample is drawn from a study of T cell responses to AZD1222 COVID-19 vaccine. Findings of the study overall: Reportedly, close to half of spike-specific TCRs are directed against unmutated variant regions.

Measured with immunoSEQ multiplex PCR; TCRdb has only the in-frame clones, and not every one. This table holds over 150,000 clones, 88% found once. The CDR3 has 13 amino acids. Trimming pared 6 bases from V and 5 bases from J, leaving 11 bases between. Germline V CDR1 and CDR2: LNHDA, SQIVND (reference sequence). The receptor was isolated from an adult who received the AZD1222 COVID-19 vaccine. This specimen consisted of peripheral blood, obtained 28 days after the second AZD1222 dose. The rearrangement joins TRBV19 to TRBJ1-5, with D possibly TRBD1 on 6 matching bases. The DNA for the CDR3 is TGTGCCAGTAGAGAACAGGGAGATCAGCCCCAGCATTTT. This translates into CASREQGDQPQHF.